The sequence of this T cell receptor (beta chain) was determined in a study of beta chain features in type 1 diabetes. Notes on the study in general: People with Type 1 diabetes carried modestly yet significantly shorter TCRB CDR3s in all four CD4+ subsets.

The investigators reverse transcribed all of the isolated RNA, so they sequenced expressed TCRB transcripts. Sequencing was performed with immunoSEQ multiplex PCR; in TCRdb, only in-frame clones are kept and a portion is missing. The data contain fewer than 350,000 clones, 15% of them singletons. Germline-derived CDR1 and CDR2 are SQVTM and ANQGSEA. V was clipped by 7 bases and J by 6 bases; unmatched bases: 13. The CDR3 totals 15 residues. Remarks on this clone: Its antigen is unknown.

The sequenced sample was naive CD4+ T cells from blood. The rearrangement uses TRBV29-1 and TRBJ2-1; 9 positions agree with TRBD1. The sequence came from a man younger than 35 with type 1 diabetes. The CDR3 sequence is CSGTRQGGVVNEQFF. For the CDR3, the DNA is TGCAGCGGGACTAGACAGGGGGGGGTAGTCAATGAGCAGTTCTTC.